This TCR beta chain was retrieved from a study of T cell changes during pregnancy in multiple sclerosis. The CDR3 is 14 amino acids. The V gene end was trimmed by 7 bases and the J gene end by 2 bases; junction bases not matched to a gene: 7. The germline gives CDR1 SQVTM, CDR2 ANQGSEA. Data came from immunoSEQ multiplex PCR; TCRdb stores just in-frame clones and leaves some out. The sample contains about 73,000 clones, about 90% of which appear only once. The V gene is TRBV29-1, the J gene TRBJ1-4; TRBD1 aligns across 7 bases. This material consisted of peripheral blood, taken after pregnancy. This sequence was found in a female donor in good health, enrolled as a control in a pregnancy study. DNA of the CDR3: TGCAGCGCGGCGACAGGGACGACTAATGAAAAACTGTTTTTT. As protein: CSAATGTTNEKLFF.